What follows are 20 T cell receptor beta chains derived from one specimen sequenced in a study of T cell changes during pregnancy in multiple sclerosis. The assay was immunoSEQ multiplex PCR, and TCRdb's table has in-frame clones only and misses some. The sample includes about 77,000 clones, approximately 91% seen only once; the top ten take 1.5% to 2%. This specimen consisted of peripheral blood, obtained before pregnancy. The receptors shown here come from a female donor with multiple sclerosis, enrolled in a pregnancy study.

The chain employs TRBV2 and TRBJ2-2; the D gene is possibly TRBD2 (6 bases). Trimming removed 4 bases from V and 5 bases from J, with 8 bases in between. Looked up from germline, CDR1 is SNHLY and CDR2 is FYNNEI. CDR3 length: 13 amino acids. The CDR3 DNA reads TGTGCCAGCAGTGGGGAGGTAACCGGGGAGCTGTTTTTT. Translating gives CASSGEVTGELFF.

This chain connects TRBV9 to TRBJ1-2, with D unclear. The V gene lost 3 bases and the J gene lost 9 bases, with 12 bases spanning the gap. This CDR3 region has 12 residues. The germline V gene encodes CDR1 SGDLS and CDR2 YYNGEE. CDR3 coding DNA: TGTGCCAGCAGCGGGCAGGTGGCGCGCTACACCTTC. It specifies CASSGQVARYTF.

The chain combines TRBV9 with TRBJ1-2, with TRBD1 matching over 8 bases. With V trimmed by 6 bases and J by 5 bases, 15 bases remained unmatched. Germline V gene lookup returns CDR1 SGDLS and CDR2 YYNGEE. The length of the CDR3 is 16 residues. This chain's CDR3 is CASTPSVGQGRYGYTF. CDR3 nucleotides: TGTGCCAGCACCCCCTCCGTCGGACAGGGAAGGTATGGCTACACCTTC.

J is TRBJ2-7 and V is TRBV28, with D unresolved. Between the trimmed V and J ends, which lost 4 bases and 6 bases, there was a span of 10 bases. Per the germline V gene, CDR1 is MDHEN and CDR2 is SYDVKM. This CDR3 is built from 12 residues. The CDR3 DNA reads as TGTGCCAGCAGTTCCCGGTTAACCGAGCAGTACTTC. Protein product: CASSSRLTEQYF.

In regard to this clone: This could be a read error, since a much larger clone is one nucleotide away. CDR3 residues: CASSELAGGEETQYF. The CDR3 DNA sequence: TGTGCCAGCAGTGAACTAGCGGGGGGGGAAGAGACCCAGTACTTC. The chain uses TRBV6-1 and TRBJ2-5; 12 bases are shared with TRBD2. The germline gives CDR1 MNHNS, CDR2 SASEGT. Trimming removed 2 bases from V and 3 bases from J; junction bases left unmatched: 1. The CDR3 sequence is 15 residues long.

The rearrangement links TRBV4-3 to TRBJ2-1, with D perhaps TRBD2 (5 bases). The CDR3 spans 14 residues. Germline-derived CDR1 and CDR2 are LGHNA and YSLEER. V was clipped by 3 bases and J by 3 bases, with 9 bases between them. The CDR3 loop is CASSHYGDYNEQFF. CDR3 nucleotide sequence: TGCGCCAGCAGCCACTACGGGGACTACAATGAGCAGTTCTTC.

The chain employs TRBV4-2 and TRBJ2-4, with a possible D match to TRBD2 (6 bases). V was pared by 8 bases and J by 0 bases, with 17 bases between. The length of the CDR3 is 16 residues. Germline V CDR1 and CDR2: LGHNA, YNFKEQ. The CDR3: CASGRVGTVAKNIQYF. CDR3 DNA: TGTGCCAGCGGAAGAGTGGGGACTGTAGCCAAAAACATTCAGTACTTC.

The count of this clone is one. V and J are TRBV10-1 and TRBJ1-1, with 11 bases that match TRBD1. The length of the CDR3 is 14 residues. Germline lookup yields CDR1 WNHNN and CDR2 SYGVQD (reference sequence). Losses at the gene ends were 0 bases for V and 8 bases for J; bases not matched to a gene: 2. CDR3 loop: CASSESRTGGEAFF. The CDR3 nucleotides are TGCGCCAGCAGTGAGTCCCGGACAGGGGGCGAAGCTTTCTTT.

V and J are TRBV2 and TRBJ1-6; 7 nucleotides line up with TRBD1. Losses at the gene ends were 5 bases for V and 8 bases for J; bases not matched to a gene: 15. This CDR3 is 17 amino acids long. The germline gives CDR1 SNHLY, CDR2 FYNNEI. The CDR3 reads CASSQVRPGGRDSPLHF. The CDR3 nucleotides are TGTGCCAGCAGTCAAGTGCGCCCAGGGGGTAGGGATTCACCCCTCCACTTT.

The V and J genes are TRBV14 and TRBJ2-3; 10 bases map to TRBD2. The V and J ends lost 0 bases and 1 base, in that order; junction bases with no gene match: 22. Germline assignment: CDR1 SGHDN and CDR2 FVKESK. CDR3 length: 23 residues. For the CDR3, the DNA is TGTGCCAGCAGCCAAGATTACGGTTCGAGACTAGCGGGTCCCCTAAGGGGCACAGATACGCAGTATTTT. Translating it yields CASSQDYGSRLAGPLRGTDTQYF.

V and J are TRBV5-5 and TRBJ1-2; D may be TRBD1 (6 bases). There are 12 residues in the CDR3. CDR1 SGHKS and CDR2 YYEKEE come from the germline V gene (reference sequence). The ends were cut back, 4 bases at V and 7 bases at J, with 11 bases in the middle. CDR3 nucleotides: TGTGCCAGCAGCCCAGGGGAGGGTGGCTACACCTTC. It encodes CASSPGEGGYTF.

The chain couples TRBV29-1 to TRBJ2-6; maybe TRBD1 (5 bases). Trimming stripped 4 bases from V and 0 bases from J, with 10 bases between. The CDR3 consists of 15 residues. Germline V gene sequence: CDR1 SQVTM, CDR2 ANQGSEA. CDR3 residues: CSVGRGGSGANVLTF. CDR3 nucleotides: TGCAGCGTTGGTAGGGGCGGCTCTGGGGCCAACGTCCTGACTTTC.

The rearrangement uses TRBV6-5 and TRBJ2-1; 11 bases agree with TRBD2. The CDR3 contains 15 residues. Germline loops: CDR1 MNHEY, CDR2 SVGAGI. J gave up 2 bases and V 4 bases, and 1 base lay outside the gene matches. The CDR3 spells CASSSLAGAYNEQFF. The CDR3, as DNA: TGTGCCAGCAGTTCACTAGCGGGGGCCTACAATGAGCAGTTCTTC.

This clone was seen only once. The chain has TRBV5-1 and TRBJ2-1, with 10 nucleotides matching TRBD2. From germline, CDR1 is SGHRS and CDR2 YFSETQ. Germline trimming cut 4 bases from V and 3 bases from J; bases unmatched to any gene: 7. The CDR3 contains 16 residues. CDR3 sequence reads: CASSVASGGYYNEQFF. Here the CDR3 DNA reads TGCGCCAGCAGCGTGGCTAGCGGGGGATACTACAATGAGCAGTTCTTC. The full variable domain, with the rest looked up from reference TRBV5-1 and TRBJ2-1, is KAGVTQTPRYLIKTRGQQVTLSCSPISGHRSVSWYQQTPGQGLQFLFEYFSETQRNKGNFPGRFSGRQFSNSRSEMNVSTLELGDSALYLCASSVASGGYYNEQFFGPGTRLTVL.

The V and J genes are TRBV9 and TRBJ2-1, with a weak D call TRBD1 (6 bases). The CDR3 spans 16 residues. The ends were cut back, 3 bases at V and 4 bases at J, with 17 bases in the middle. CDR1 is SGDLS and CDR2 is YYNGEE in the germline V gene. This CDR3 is CASSGGQRLIYNEQFF. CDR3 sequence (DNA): TGTGCCAGCAGCGGAGGACAGCGACTGATATACAATGAGCAGTTCTTC. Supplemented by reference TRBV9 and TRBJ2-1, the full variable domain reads DSGVTQTPKHLITATGQRVTLRCSPRSGDLSVYWYQQSLDQGLQFLIQYYNGEERAKGNILERFSAQQFPDLHSELNLSSLELGDSALYFCASSGGQRLIYNEQFFGPGTRLTVL.

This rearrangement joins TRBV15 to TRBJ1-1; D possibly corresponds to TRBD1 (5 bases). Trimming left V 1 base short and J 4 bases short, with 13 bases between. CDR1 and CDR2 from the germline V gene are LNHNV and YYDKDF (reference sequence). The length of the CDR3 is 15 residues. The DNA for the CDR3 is TGTGCCACCAGCAGAGGTTGGAGGGGCGGCACTGAAGCTTTCTTT. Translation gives CATSRGWRGGTEAFF.

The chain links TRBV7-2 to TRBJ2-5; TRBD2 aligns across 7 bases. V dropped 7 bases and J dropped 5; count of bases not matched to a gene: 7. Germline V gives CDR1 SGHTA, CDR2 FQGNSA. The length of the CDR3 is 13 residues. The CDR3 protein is CASTPPGGETQYF. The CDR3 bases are TGTGCCAGCACCCCTCCCGGGGGGGAGACCCAGTACTTC.

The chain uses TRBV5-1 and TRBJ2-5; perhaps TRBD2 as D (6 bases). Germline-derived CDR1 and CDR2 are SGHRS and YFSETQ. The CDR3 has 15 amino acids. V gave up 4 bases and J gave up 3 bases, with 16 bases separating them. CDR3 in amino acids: CASSGTGLLEETQYF. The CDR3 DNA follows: TGCGCCAGCAGCGGAACGGGACTCTTGGAAGAGACCCAGTACTTC.

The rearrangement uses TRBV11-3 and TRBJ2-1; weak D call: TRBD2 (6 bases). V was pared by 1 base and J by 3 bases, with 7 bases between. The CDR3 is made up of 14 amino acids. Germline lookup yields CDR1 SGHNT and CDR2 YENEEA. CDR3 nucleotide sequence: TGTGCCAGCAGCTTAGGGACTAACTACAATGAGCAGTTCTTC. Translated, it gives CASSLGTNYNEQFF.

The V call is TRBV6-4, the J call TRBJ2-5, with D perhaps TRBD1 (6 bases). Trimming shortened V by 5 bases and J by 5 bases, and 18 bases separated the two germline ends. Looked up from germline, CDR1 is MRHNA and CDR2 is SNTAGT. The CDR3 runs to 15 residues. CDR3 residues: CASSKGHLSGETQYF. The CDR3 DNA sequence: TGTGCCAGCAGTAAGGGACATCTCTCGGGGGAGACCCAGTACTTC.